This T cell receptor (beta chain) was obtained from a study of beta chain features in type 1 diabetes. Across the study: There was similarity between patients and healthy donors in age, gender and cell yields. Investigators examined under 140 million sorted cells across all samples.

In the case of this clone: Its target is not known.

Every bit of the isolated RNA underwent reverse transcription, so sequencing read expressed TCRB transcripts. Clones were sequenced by immunoSEQ multiplex PCR, and TCRdb holds only the in-frame ones, with some missing. This sample carries 900,000 or so clones, about a sixth of them seen once, and the ten largest clones take 0.02% to 0.03%. Averaging about 120 mL, one heparinised blood draw was given by each donor. Study-wide points: In the patient group, naive, central memory and Treg TCRB repertoires seemed more alike than in the healthy donor group.

The CDR3 runs to 12 residues. V lost 8 bases, J lost 4 bases, and 12 bases lay in between. Germline-derived CDR1 and CDR2 are MNHNS and SASEGT. Sequencing input: naive CD4+ T cells from blood. This receptor was taken from a young woman in good health. The V and J genes are TRBV6-1 and TRBJ2-7, with TRBD1 as a possible D gene (7 bases). The CDR3 sequence is CASRQGGYEQYF. The DNA of the CDR3 is TGTGCCAGCCGGCAGGGGGGTTACGAGCAGTACTTC.